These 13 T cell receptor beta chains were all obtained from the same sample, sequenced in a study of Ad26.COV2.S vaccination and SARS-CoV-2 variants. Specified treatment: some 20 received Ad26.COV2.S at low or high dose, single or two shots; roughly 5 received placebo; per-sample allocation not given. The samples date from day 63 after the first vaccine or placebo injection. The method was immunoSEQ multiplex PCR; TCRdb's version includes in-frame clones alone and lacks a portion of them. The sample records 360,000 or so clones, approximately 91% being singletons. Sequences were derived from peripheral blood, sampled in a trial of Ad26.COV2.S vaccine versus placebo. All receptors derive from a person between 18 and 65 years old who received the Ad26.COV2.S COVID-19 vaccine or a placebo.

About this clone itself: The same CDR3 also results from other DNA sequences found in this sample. Written as DNA, the CDR3 is TGTGCCACCAGTGATTTGGACAGGGGCACAGATACGCAGTATTTT. Amino acids: CATSDLDRGTDTQYF. The chain has TRBV24-1 and TRBJ2-3; 7 bases line up with TRBD1. V lost 0 bases, J lost 1 base, and 0 bases stayed unmatched. This CDR3 contains 15 residues. CDR1 and CDR2 (germline): KGHDR, SFDVKD.

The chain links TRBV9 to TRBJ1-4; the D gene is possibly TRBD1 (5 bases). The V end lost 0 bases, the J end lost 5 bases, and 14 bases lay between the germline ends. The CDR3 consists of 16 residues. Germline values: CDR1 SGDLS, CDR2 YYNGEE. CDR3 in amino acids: CASSVDAGGRNEKLFF. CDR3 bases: TGTGCCAGCAGCGTAGATGCGGGGGGACGGAATGAAAAACTGTTTTTT.

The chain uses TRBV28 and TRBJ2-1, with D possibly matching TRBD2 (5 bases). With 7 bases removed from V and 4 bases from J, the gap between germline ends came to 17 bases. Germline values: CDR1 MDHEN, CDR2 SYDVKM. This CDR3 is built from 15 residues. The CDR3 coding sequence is TGTGCCAGCACCTCCTTCACAGCGGCTTACAATGAGCAGTTCTTC. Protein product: CASTSFTAAYNEQFF.

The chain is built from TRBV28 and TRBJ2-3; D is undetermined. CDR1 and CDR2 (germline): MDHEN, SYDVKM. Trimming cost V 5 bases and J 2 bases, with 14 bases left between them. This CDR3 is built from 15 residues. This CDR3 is CASSGLINPTDTQYF. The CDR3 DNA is TGTGCCAGCAGTGGATTGATAAACCCCACAGATACGCAGTATTTT.

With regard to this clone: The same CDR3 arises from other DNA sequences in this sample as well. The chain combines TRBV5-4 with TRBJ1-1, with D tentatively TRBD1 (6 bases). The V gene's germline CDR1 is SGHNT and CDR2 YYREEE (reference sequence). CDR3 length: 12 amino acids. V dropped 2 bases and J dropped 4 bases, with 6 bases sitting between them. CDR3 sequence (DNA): TGTGCCAGCAGCTTACAGGGCACTGAAGCTTTCTTT. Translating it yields CASSLQGTEAFF.

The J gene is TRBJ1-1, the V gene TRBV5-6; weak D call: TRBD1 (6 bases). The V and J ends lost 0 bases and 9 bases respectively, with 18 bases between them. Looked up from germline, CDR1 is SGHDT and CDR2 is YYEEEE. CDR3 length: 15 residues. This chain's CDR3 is CASSLGDEVDSKAFF. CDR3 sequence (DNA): TGTGCCAGCAGCTTGGGTGACGAGGTGGACAGCAAAGCTTTCTTT.

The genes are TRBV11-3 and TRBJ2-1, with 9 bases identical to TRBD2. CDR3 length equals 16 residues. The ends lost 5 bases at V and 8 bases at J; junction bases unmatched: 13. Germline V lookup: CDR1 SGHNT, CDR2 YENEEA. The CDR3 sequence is CASSGRISSGEDEQFF. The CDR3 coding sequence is TGTGCCAGCAGCGGGCGTATATCTAGCGGGGAGGATGAGCAGTTCTTC.

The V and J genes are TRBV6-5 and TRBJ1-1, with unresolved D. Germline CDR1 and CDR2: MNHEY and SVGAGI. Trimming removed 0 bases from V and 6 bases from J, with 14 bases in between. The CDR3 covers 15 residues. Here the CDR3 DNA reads TGTGCCAGCAGTTACTCGGTTAAGACGTACCCTGAAGCTTTCTTT. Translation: CASSYSVKTYPEAFF.

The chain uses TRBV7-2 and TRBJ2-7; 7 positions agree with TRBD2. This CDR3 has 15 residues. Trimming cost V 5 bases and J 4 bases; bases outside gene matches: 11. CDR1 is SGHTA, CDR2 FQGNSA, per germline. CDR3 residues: CASSPLPGRPYEQYF. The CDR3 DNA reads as TGTGCCAGCAGCCCCCTACCCGGGAGGCCTTACGAGCAGTACTTC.

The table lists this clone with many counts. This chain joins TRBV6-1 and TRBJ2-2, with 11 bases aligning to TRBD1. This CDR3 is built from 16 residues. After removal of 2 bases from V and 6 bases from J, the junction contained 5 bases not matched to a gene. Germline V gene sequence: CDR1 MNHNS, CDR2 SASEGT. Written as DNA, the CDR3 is TGTGCCAGCAGTGAACCGGGACAGGGGGGCCCCGGGGAGCTGTTTTTT. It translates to CASSEPGQGGPGELFF.

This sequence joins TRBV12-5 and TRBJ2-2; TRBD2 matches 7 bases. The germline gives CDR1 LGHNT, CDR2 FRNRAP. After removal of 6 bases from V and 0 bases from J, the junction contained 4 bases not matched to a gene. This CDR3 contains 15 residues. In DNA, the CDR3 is TGTGCTAGTGGCTGGGGAGGGGCGAACACCGGGGAGCTGTTTTTT. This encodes CASGWGGANTGELFF.

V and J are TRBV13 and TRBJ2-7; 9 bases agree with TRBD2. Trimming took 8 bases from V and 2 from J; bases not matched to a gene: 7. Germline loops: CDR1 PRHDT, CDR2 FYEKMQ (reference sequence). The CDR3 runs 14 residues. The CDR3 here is CASRAGGTPYEQYF. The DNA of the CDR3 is TGTGCCAGCCGAGCGGGAGGTACCCCCTACGAGCAGTACTTC.

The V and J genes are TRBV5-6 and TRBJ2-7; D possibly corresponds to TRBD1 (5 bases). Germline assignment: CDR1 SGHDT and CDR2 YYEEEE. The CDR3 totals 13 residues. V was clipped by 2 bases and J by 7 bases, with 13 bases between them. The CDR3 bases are TGTGCCAGCAGCTTTGGCAGGGTAGGGGAGCAGTACTTC. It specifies CASSFGRVGEQYF.